This T cell receptor (beta chain) was found in a study of cytomegalovirus exposure and HLA in healthy donors. Study observations and caveats: Some TCR beta chains (roughly 150 of them) were listed as cytomegalovirus-associated. CMV serostatus was the only immune exposure information that was available. Upon later analysis, HLA-associated TCR beta chains proved more clonally expanded than other, equally common chains. Using the classifier, cytomegalovirus status was reportedly diagnosed with high specificity and sensitivity.

Points on this clone: Its target is not known.

Use of 60 Vbeta and 13 Jbeta primers characterized the PCR. Some clones are missing from TCRdb's copy, which holds only in-frame ones; the method was immunoSEQ multiplex PCR. The table lists under 250,000 clones, around 78% of them singletons. The V gene's germline CDR1 is SGHDT and CDR2 YYEEEE. Trimming left V 3 bases short and J 3 bases short, with 16 bases between. This CDR3 comprises 16 residues. The V call is TRBV5-6, the J call TRBJ2-4; unclear D gene. Sequencing used PBMCs. The receptor was derived from a boy aged 10-17 years in good health and CMV-seronegative. The CDR3 nucleotides are TGTGCCAGCAGCTCAGTCACCGGGTTCGGCAAAAACATTCAGTACTTC. Its protein product is CASSSVTGFGKNIQYF. Full variable domain (missing parts from reference TRBV5-6 and TRBJ2-4): DAGVTQSPTHLIKTRGQQVTLRCSPKSGHDTVSWYQQALGQGPQFIFQYYEEEERQRGNFPDRFSGHQFPNYSSELNVNALLLGDSALYLCASSSVTGFGKNIQYFGAGTRLSVL.